This T cell receptor (beta chain) appears in the sequencing data of a study of Ad26.COV2.S vaccination and SARS-CoV-2 variants (dated by TCRdb to about 2021). Notes on the research overall: Donors in the vaccine arm were drawn from COV1001, a multicentre, randomized, double-blind, placebo-controlled phase I-IIa trial testing Ad26.COV2.S in healthy adults. Ad26.COV2.S was administered intramuscularly at 5 x 10^10 or 1 x 10^11 viral particles, either as a single shot or as two shots given 56 days apart. TCRbeta repertoire sequencing was used to assess the specificity and breadth of SARS-CoV-2-reactive T cell receptors after Ad26.COV2.S vaccination. The TCR-sequenced set comprised around 32 samples: approximately 19 Ad26.COV2.S vaccine recipients, 5 placebo recipients and 8 SARS-CoV-2 convalescent individuals. Trial participants were randomized into five groups of five: low-dose or high-dose Ad26.COV2.S given once or twice, or placebo on both occasions. Blinding of investigators to trial group allocation was maintained during experiments and outcome assessment.

TCRbeta CDR3 regions were sequenced with the immunoSEQ Assay. After extraction, genomic DNA underwent amplification by bias-controlled multiplex PCR, followed by high-throughput sequencing. Per the authors' processing: To quantify the absolute abundance of every unique TCRbeta CDR3 region, sequences were collapsed and filtered. Usable DNA was measured by amplifying reference genes present in all nucleated cells, and TCRbeta template counts were normalized to that usable DNA to estimate T cell fraction. Repertoire TCRs were annotated as SARS-CoV-2-specific when V gene, CDR3 amino acid sequence and J gene were exactly matched to a known reactive TCR set. The reference SARS-CoV-2 TCR set was obtained from MIRA and was filtered for enrichment in COVID-19-positive ImmuneCODE repertoires, whereby public or cross-reactive TCRs were removed. Based on the MIRA antigens, annotated TCRs were further analysed at the level of specific ORF or position within ORF. Depth was the summed frequency of annotated unique rearrangements, while breadth was defined as annotated unique rearrangements over total unique productive rearrangements. Two-sided Wilcoxon rank-sum tests were applied when comparing TCR breadth between groups. The clones in this table, taken by TCRdb from immuneACCESS, are in-frame only. Not every clone is retained; where verified, under half of the shortfall comes from an unresolved V gene, and the cause of the rest is unknown. D and trimming were read from the DNA, whereas the V and J calls and clone size are those reported in that table. In all, the sample holds roughly 420,000 clones, and 89% of those were seen once. The ten top clones hold approximately 2.5% of the sample.

As regards this clone: Its recognized antigen is unknown. No base quality information exists; no much larger clone differs at one position.

Paper-wide results and their limitations: Substantial breadth of spike-specific CD8+ and CD4+ T cell responses was reported after vaccination. Spike-specific TCR breadth was higher in Ad26.COV2.S recipients than in placebo recipients (P = 0.0014). The study was not powered for comparison of responses between vaccine doses or regimens. Non-spike TCR breadth was comparable between vaccine and placebo recipients, consistent with the vaccine containing only spike. According to the authors, total T cell responses may have been underestimated by the TCR breadth and depth analyses.

The germline ends are 7 bases apart after V is trimmed by 0 bases and J by 7 bases. The CDR3 contains 12 residues, cysteine and phenylalanine counted. CDR3 DNA only is kept here, 36 bases in frame from base 1. CDR1 and CDR2 are drawn from the germline V gene (reference sequence): GTSNPN, SVGIG. In light of the paper, this sample's treatment or condition label describes: approximately 18 received Ad26.COV2.S at low or high dose, single or two shots; about 5 received placebo; per-sample allocation not given. For vaccine and placebo recipients, repertoires were sequenced using samples collected on day 63 after the first injection. Between 29 July and 7 August 2020, Cohort 1b enrolled 25 adults aged 18-55 years at one site in Boston, USA. Ad26.COV2.S consisted of a replication-incompetent adenovirus type 26 vector by which a prefusion-stabilized SARS-CoV-2 spike protein from the original Wuhan strain was expressed.

The rearranged chain carries TRBV30 and TRBJ1-3, with no D gene named confidently. Sequenced material: peripheral blood, taken in a trial of Ad26.COV2.S vaccine versus placebo. This TCR was sampled from a person between 18 and 60 years old who received the Ad26.COV2.S COVID-19 vaccine or a placebo. The nucleotide sequence reads TGTGCCTGGAGTGTACAAAGGAACACCATATATTTT. It specifies CAWSVQRNTIYF.